The 26 T cell receptor beta chains below all came from one sample that was sequenced in a study of esophageal squamous cell carcinoma under preoperative chemotherapy. Time point given: after preoperative PTX-NDP chemotherapy. TCRdb reanalysed the PCR reads using MiXCR and keeps one entry per CDR3 protein. The table shows approximately 10,000 distinct CDR3 sequences, with about 48% occurring only once. The sample was acquired from a patient given preoperative chemotherapy. The receptors originated from a human donor with esophageal squamous cell carcinoma. The donor label of this sample is uncertain.

This clonotype was seen repeatedly, ten times or more. V usage is TRBV11-3 and J usage is TRBJ2-5; 7 bases map to TRBD2. The CDR3 spans 16 residues. CDR1 and CDR2 (germline): SGHNT, YENEEA. V shed 5 bases, J shed 1 base, and the junction held 10 bases outside the gene matches. The CDR3 DNA reads as TGTGCCAGCAGCCCCGGGAGGACCCAACGCCAAGAGACCCAGTACTTC. Its protein product is CASSPGRTQRQETQYF.

As to this clonotype: The junction departs from the called germline gene at one end, perhaps through a read error. V usage is TRBV6-1 and J usage is TRBJ2-3; tentatively, D is TRBD2 (6 bases). CDR1 MNHNS and CDR2 SASEGT come from the germline V gene. The CDR3 covers 17 residues. Here the CDR3 DNA reads TGTGCCAGCAGTGTCACGGAGGGACTCCTTCCCCCCGGGACGCAGTTTTTT. Translating gives CASSVTEGLLPPGTQFF.

In regard to this clonotype: At one end, the junction sequence differs from germline, possibly due to a read error. This rearrangement joins TRBV6-1 to TRBJ2-5, with TRBD1 as a possible D gene (6 bases). In germline, CDR1 is MNHNS, CDR2 SASEGT. This CDR3 contains 17 residues. The CDR3 DNA reads TGTGCCAGCAGTGAATCCCAGGGGTGGGAGTTCGCAGAGACGCAGTACTTT. Translation gives CASSESQGWEFAETQYF.

The genes are TRBV6-1 and TRBJ2-3; D might be TRBD2 (5 bases). This CDR3 is built from 14 residues. The V end lost 4 bases, the J end lost 5 bases, and 13 bases lay between the germline ends. Germline lookup yields CDR1 MNHNS and CDR2 SASEGT. The CDR3 here is CASSGGRGQDTQYF. The CDR3 coding sequence is TGTGCCAGCAGTGGAGGGAGAGGCCAAGATACGCAGTATTTT.

The sample holds many counts of this clonotype. This chain links TRBV11-1 with TRBJ2-1, with TRBD1 matching 7 bases. The J call is in doubt because the DNA end fits TRBJ2-7 better. The CDR3 length is 13 residues. Looked up from germline, CDR1 is SGHAT and CDR2 is FQDESV (reference sequence). This chain's CDR3 is CASSLVSGGEQYF. The DNA for the CDR3 is TGTGCCAGCAGCTTAGTTTCAGGGGGCGAGCAGTACTTC.

The chain combines TRBV7-6 with TRBJ2-5; TRBD2 aligns across 7 bases. The DNA end is more similar to TRBJ2-1, so the J call may be wrong. The CDR3 extends over 11 amino acids. Germline V gene data show CDR1 as SGHVS and CDR2 as FNYEAQ. CDR3 nucleotide sequence: TGTGCCAGCAGCCCGCGGGAGACCCAGTTCTTC. Its protein is CASSPRETQFF.

Details on this clonotype: The junction departs from germline at one end; a sequencing error may be responsible. The CDR3 DNA reads TGTGCTAGCGGTTTAGGGGGAGGTGCCAAAGACATTCAGTACTTC. It yields the protein CASGLGGGAKDIQYF. The genes are TRBV12-5 and TRBJ2-4, with D perhaps assigned TRBD1 or TRBD2 (6 bases each). The CDR3 is 15 amino acids. Looked up from germline, CDR1 is LGHNT and CDR2 is FRNRAP. The full variable domain, its missing parts supplied by reference TRBV12-5 and TRBJ2-4, is DARVTQTPRHKVTEMGQEVTMRCQPILGHNTVFWYRQTMMQGLELLAYFRNRAPLDDSGMPKDRFSAEMPDATLATLKIQPSEPRDSAVYFCASGLGGGAKDIQYFGAGTRLSVL.

As to this clonotype: A junction end diverges from the germline sequence, so it may reflect a read error. This rearrangement joins TRBV27 to TRBJ2-6; no definite D call. The CDR3 has 15 residues. Germline V lookup: CDR1 MNHEY, CDR2 SMNVEV (reference sequence). For the CDR3, the DNA is TGTGCCAGCAGTGCGCAAGGGTCGTGGGCCTACGACCTGACCTTC. It yields the protein CASSAQGSWAYDLTF.

This sequence joins TRBV10-3 and TRBJ2-4; D not resolved. The J call may be in error: the DNA end matches TRBJ2-1 better. The germline V gene encodes CDR1 ENHRY and CDR2 SYGVKD. The CDR3 sequence is 14 residues long. The CDR3 region is CAISQISPRNEQFF. CDR3 sequence (DNA): TGTGCCATCAGCCAGATATCCCCTAGGAATGAGCAGTTCTTC.

This clonotype occurred a few times. V and J are TRBV20-1 and TRBJ2-5, with D possibly matching TRBD1 (6 bases). Germline V CDR1 and CDR2: DFQATT, SNEGSKA (reference sequence). V shed 5 bases and J shed 11 bases, with 39 bases lying between them. This CDR3 is built from 19 residues. In DNA, the CDR3 is TGCAGTGCTGCCACCCCGGGACACAACGAGAGGAGCTCCTACAATGAGCAGTACTTC. Translation gives CSAATPGHNERSSYNEQYF.

Regarding this clonotype: Here the CDR3 omits its conserved ending phenylalanine or tryptophan, so a read error is the likely source. The limits of the CDR3 on the DNA are not certain, so only TCRdb's listed CDR3 is given. The CDR3 spells CASTLQGGVGEQYS. This chain links TRBV5-1 with TRBJ2-3; the table gives TRBD1 as D, unverified against the DNA. The CDR3 contains 14 residues when both ends are counted. CDR1 is SGHRS, CDR2 YFSETQ, per germline.

This chain joins TRBV27 and TRBJ2-1, with D perhaps TRBD2 (6 bases). Germline V gene lookup returns CDR1 MNHEY and CDR2 SMNVEV (reference sequence). This CDR3 has 13 amino acids. V lost 10 bases, J lost 4 bases, and 14 bases lay in between. As DNA, the CDR3 is TGTGCCACCCAGGGAGGCCAGTACAATGAGCAGTTCTTC. It codes for CATQGGQYNEQFF.

For this clonotype: One end of the junction is discordant with germline, which a read error may explain. CDR3 residues: CASRGEGGGVTETQYF. The CDR3 bases are TGTGCCAGCAGGGGAGAGGGCGGGGGGGTCACAGAGACGCAGTATTTT. This chain connects TRBV6-1 to TRBJ2-3, with 9 bases that match TRBD2. From germline, CDR1 is MNHNS and CDR2 SASEGT. There are 16 residues in the CDR3.

V usage is TRBV6-5 and J usage is TRBJ2-3, with TRBD1 matching over 7 bases. Germline-derived CDR1 and CDR2 are MNHEY and SVGAGI. The CDR3 loop spans 16 amino acids. V shed 2 bases, J shed 2 bases, and the junction held 7 bases outside the gene matches. The chain's CDR3 is CASSYRPGQPTDTQYF. The CDR3 coding sequence is TGTGCCAGCAGTTACAGACCGGGACAGCCCACAGATACGCAGTATTTT.

The chain couples TRBV12-3 or TRBV12-4 to TRBJ2-2; no reliable D call. The CDR3 runs to 11 residues. V was pared by 8 bases and J by 6 bases, with 7 bases between. CDR3 region: CASGFPGELFF. CDR3 in DNA: TGTGCCAGCGGCTTCCCCGGGGAGCTGTTTTTT.

Turning to this clonotype: This CDR3 fails to terminate in the conserved phenylalanine or tryptophan, so it likely reflects a read error. The limits of the CDR3 on the DNA are not certain, so only TCRdb's listed CDR3 is given. The V call is TRBV6-1, the J call TRBJ2-6; TRBD1 is taken as the D call from the table, unchecked against the DNA. The CDR3 length is 17 residues, termini included. CDR1 MNHNS and CDR2 SASEGT come from the germline V gene. CDR3: CASSDKYRGKYEQYFGA.

V gene TRBV11-3 combines with J gene TRBJ2-5, with D maybe TRBD1 (6 bases). The germline gives CDR1 SGHNT, CDR2 YENEEA. This CDR3 is built from 14 residues. The V gene lost 4 bases and the J gene lost 1 base, with 10 bases spanning the gap. The CDR3 here is CASSSETGQETQYF. The CDR3 bases are TGTGCCAGCAGCTCAGAGACAGGCCAAGAGACCCAGTACTTC.

This chain uses TRBV7-2 with TRBJ2-3, with D possibly called TRBD1 or TRBD2 (5 bases each). Germline V gene data show CDR1 as SGHTA and CDR2 as FQGNSA. There are 14 residues in the CDR3. Trimming shortened V by 1 base and J by 6 bases, and 11 bases separated the two germline ends. Written as DNA, the CDR3 is TGTGCCAGCAGCTTAGTGAGGGGCAGTGATACGCAGTATTTT. As protein: CASSLVRGSDTQYF.

This clonotype turned up a few times. The chain's CDR3 is CASRTRDTPGNTIYF. The CDR3 DNA reads TGTGCCAGCAGAACAAGGGACACTCCTGGAAACACCATATATTTT. The chain carries TRBV6-1 and TRBJ1-3; D is possibly TRBD1 (6 bases). This CDR3 is built from 15 residues. Germline values: CDR1 MNHNS, CDR2 SASEGT. Trimming cost V 6 bases and J 2 bases, with 14 bases left between them.

By proportion, this clonotype is medium-sized. The chain joins TRBV12-3 or TRBV12-4 to TRBJ2-1, with 14 bases lining up with TRBD2. The ends lost 3 bases at V and 1 base at J; junction bases unmatched: 11. This CDR3 has 20 residues. CDR3 in DNA: TGTGCCAGCAGTTTCCTCTCGGGACTAGCGGGAGTAGGATCCTACAATGAGCAGTTCTTC. It specifies CASSFLSGLAGVGSYNEQFF.

The chain couples TRBV20-1 to TRBJ2-5; D remains ambiguous. Gene TRBJ2-1 matches the end of the DNA better, so the J call may be wrong. This CDR3 spans 15 amino acids. Germline V gives CDR1 DFQATT, CDR2 SNEGSKA (reference sequence). The CDR3: CSARSQVAGNYEQFF. Written as DNA, the CDR3 is TGCAGTGCTAGATCCCAAGTGGCAGGAAACTACGAGCAGTTCTTC.

This clonotype was observed at least ten times. The chain carries TRBV6-1 and TRBJ1-4; D is ambiguous. Germline CDR1 MNHNS, CDR2 SASEGT. V was cut by 8 bases and J by 5 bases, with 15 bases left in between. This CDR3 has 14 residues. The CDR3 nucleotides read TGTGCCAGCCAACCTCGGTATTTAAATGAAAAACTGTTTTTT. It specifies CASQPRYLNEKLFF.

The table lists this clonotype with many counts. V usage is TRBV6-1 and J usage is TRBJ2-3; the D gene is possibly TRBD2 (6 bases). The germline V and J ends were trimmed by 11 bases and 4 bases, with 16 bases remaining between them. Germline assignment: CDR1 MNHNS and CDR2 SASEGT. CDR3 length: 13 amino acids. For the CDR3, the DNA is TGTGCCTCGGGCGCCGGGAGCTCAGATACGCAGTATTTT. This sequence encodes CASGAGSSDTQYF.

This clonotype was counted many times. The chain carries TRBV5-6 and TRBJ2-1; D gene ambiguous. CDR1 is SGHDT and CDR2 is YYEEEE in the germline V gene. Trimming left V 1 base short and J 13 bases short, with 18 bases between. CDR3 length: 14 amino acids. CDR3 in amino acids: CASSLSGNQETQFF. DNA of the CDR3: TGTGCCAGCAGCTTGAGTGGGAACCAAGAGACCCAGTTCTTC.

The DNA of the CDR3 is TGTGCCAGCAGTTTGGGACTCGCCGGGGGCCAGTTCTTC. It is translated as CASSLGLAGGQFF. This chain connects TRBV12-3 or TRBV12-4 to TRBJ2-1; D could derive from TRBD1 or TRBD2 (6 bases each). The CDR3 covers 13 residues. Trimming pared 3 bases from V and 13 bases from J, leaving 16 bases between.

The chain carries TRBV19 and TRBJ2-1; 9 nucleotides agree with TRBD2. The last part of the DNA fits TRBJ2-7 better; the J call may be wrong. This CDR3 is built from 21 residues. Germline CDR1 and CDR2: LNHDA and SQIVND (reference sequence). CDR3 region: CASTHGLPRASGKNTYNEQYF. DNA of the CDR3: TGTGCCAGTACCCACGGGCTCCCGCGGGCTAGCGGGAAAAATACCTACAATGAGCAGTACTTC.